The clone carrying this T cell receptor beta chain was counted only a few times. Antigen unknown. Trimming removed 1 base from V and 1 base from J, with 17 bases in between. The germline V gene encodes CDR1 SNHLY and CDR2 FYNNEI. The CDR3 is made up of 18 amino acids. Since all of the isolated RNA was reverse transcribed, expressed TCRB transcripts were what got sequenced. Profiled with immunoSEQ multiplex PCR; TCRdb holds only in-frame clones, not every one. The sample consists of over 150,000 clones, about 7.8% of them appearing once. This sample is drawn from a study of beta chain features in type 1 diabetes. Study-level results: Within each of all four CD4+ subsets, Type 1 diabetes patients had TCRB CDR3s that were moderately but significantly shorter.

This clonotype originated in a woman between 35 and 50 years old with type 1 diabetes. Sequencing was done on a sample of central memory CD4+ T cells from blood. The chain carries TRBV2 and TRBJ2-4, with a weak D call TRBD1 (7 bases). CDR3 coding DNA: TGTGCCAGCAGTGAAGTGAGTGGTGCAGGGGGGGCCAAAAACATTCAGTACTTC. This gives the protein CASSEVSGAGGAKNIQYF.